This T cell receptor beta chain was sequenced for a study of blood T cell repertoires in COVID-19. Looking at the study overall: T cells, B-cell-depleted T cells, or PBMCs provided the cDNA or gDNA that served as material.

CDR1 MDHEN and CDR2 SYDVKM come from the germline V gene. V dropped 4 bases and J dropped 6 bases, with 19 bases sitting between them. The CDR3 runs 17 residues. Sequenced by immunoSEQ multiplex PCR; TCRdb stores in-frame clones only, minus some. Among about 240,000 clones listed, 85% were seen once. The sequencing sample was made of peripheral blood. The chain uses TRBV28 and TRBJ1-6; tentatively, D is TRBD1 (5 bases). The clonotype originates from a woman aged 55-70 years with active or convalescent COVID-19. As DNA, the CDR3 is TGTGCCAGCAGTTGGGGCCAGGGTACGAACCTTAATTCACCCCTCCACTTT. This encodes CASSWGQGTNLNSPLHF.